A selection of T cell receptor beta chains follows, all from one sample in a study of blood T cell repertoires in COVID-19. The protocol was immunoSEQ multiplex PCR, while the TCRdb copy is restricted to in-frame clones and leaves out a portion. The sample records more than 150,000 clones, approximately 79% being singletons. Sequences were obtained from peripheral blood. The source of these receptors is a man aged 55 to 70 with active or convalescent COVID-19. The conserved cysteine and the conserved F or W are not part of the CDR3 here. Fields, in order: V gene, CDR3 protein.

>TRBV6-2/TRBV6-3
ASSYSTGGGDTQY
>TRBV18
ASSPPSGNTDTQY
>TRBV10-3
AISESRPMNTEAF
>TRBV6-5
CSGRNTGELF
>TRBV6-6
ASTPSSRRPNYGYT
>TRBV9
ASSVAVGGGNEQF
>TRBV4-2
ASSLQAPYEQY
>TRBV20-1
SASVGEETQY
>TRBV7-9
ASSSPLAGVDEQF
>TRBV29-1
SVDRDLSKDYDNEQF
>TRBV7-2
ASCPSGDSGNTIY
>TRBV19
ASSIRLVEAYEQY
>TRBV5-6
ASSLADRQNTEAF
>TRBV12-3/TRBV12-4
ASSFSTEETQY
>TRBV28
ASSPPAVAGYT
>TRBV28
ASSLNRGFGYGYT
>TRBV18
ASSTDSATNYGYT
>TRBV11-2
ASSLVGTEAF
>TRBV10-3
AIGSQGAGTGELF
>TRBV7-3
ASSPGGGQTEAF
>TRBV18
ASSPFQDFSGNTIY
>TRBV28
ASSWDRGRRGGETQY
>TRBV28
ASSIWGQGASNEQY
>TRBV5-1
ASSLAVGSGNTGELF
>TRBV28
ASSELAGTIAYEQY
>TRBV19
ASSPRESYEQY
>TRBV18
ASSPADTQY
>TRBV6-4
ASSDGTSLTDTQY
>TRBV11-2
ASSSGQGSITEAF
>TRBV10-3
AISESRAGGLAGISGQY
>TRBV11-2
ASSLARSLTEAF
>TRBV5-1
ASSIIQGGGYT
>TRBV14
ASSLPSSSRVDTQY
>TRBV19
ASRQTAGGTQY
>TRBV7-3
ASSLIRTSTDTQY
>TRBV11-2
ASSLVGQPFYGYT
>TRBV19
ASKDRPNEKLF
>TRBV28
ASSSGGDGNEKLF
>TRBV7-9
ASSLRTGQINNSPLH
>TRBV7-3
ASRATSGSYEQY
>TRBV11-3
ASSLFRGTEAF
>TRBV6-2/TRBV6-3
ASSYRTGINYGYT
>TRBV5-4
ASSLGSGVGGNTIY
>TRBV5-6
ASSFPASGGTDTQY
>TRBV7-2
ASSSQALNTEAF
>TRBV5-1
ASSPAGRETEAF
>TRBV5-4
ASSLDWNTGELF
>TRBV5-6
ASSFRGTGYYEQF
>TRBV6-5
ASSSAGTRVNEQF
>TRBV5-6
ASSPREVGETQY
>TRBV5-4
ASSLRGGYGYT